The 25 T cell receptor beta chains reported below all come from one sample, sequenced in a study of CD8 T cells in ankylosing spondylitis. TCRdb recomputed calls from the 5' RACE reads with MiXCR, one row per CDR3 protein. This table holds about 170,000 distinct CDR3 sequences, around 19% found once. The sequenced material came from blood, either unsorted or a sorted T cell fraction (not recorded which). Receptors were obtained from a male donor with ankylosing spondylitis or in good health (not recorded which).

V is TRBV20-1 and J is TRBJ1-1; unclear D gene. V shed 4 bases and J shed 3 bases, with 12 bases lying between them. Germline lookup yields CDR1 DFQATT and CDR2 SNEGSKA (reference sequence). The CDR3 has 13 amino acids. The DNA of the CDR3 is TGCAGTGCTAAGGCGGGTCCGGACACTGAAGCTTTCTTT. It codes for CSAKAGPDTEAFF.

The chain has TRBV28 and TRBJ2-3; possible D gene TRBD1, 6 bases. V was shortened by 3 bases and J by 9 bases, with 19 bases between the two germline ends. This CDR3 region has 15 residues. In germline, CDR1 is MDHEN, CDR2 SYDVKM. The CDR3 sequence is CASSFGSTGSGTQYF. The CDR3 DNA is TGTGCCAGCAGTTTTGGGAGTACAGGGAGTGGAACGCAGTATTTT.

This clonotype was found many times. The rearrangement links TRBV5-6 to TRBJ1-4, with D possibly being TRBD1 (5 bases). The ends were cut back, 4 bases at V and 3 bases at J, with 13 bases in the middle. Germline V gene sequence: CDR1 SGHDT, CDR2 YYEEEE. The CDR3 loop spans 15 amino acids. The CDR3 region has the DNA TGTGCCAGCAGCCCGGCGGGGGGAGCTAATGAAAAACTGTTTTTT. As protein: CASSPAGGANEKLFF.

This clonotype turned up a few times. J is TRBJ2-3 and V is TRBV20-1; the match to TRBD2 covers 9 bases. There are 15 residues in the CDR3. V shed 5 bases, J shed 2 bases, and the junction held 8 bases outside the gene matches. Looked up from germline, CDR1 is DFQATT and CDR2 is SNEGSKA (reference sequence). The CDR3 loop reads CSAGMTSGFTDTQYF. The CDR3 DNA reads TGCAGTGCTGGAATGACTAGCGGATTCACAGATACGCAGTATTTT.

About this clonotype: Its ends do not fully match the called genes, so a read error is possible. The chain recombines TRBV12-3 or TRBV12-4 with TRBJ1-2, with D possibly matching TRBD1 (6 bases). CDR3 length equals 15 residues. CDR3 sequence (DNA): TGTGCCAGCAGTTCCATCCCTTTGGGGGCGGATGGCTGCACCTTC. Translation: CASSSIPLGADGCTF.

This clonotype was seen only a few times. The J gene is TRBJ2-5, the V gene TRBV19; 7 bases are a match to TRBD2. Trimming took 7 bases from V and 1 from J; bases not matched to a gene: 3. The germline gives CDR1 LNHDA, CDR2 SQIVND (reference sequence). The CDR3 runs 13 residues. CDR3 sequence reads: CASNAGAQETQYF. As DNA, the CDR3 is TGTGCCAGTAACGCGGGAGCCCAAGAGACCCAGTACTTC.

CDR3 coding DNA: TGTGCCAGCACCGGAGGTGGGGGGATTTACACCGGGGAGCTGTTTTTT. Protein product: CASTGGGGIYTGELFF. The rearrangement links TRBV27 to TRBJ2-2, with a tentative D call TRBD2 (6 bases). This CDR3 spans 16 amino acids. CDR1 is MNHEY, CDR2 SMNVEV, per germline (reference sequence). V lost 7 bases and J lost 3, with 18 bases in between.

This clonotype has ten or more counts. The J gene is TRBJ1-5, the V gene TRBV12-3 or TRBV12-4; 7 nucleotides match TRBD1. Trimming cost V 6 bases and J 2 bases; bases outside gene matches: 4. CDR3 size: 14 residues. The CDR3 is CASRSDRGNQPQHF. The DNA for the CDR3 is TGTGCCAGCAGGAGTGACAGGGGCAATCAGCCCCAGCATTTT.

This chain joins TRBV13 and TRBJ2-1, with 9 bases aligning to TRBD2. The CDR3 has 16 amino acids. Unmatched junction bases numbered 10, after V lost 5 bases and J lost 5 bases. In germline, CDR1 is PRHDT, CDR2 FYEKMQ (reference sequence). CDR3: CASSPRTASGNNEQFF. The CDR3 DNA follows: TGTGCCAGCAGCCCCAGAACCGCTAGCGGGAACAATGAGCAGTTCTTC.

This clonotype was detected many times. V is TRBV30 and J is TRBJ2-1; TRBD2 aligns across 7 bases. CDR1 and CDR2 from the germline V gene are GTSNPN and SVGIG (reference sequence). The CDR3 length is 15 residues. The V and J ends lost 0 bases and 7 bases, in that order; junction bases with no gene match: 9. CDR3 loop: CAWSVPAGVSNEQFF. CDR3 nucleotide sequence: TGTGCCTGGAGTGTACCGGCGGGAGTCTCTAATGAGCAGTTCTTC.

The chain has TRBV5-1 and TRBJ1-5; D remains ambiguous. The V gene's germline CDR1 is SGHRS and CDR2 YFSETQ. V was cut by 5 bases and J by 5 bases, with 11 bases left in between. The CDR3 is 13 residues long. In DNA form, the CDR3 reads TGCGCCAGCAGGTCCAGTCAGGATCAGCCCCAGCATTTT. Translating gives CASRSSQDQPQHF. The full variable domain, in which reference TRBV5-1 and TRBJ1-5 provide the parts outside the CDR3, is KAGVTQTPRYLIKTRGQQVTLSCSPISGHRSVSWYQQTPGQGLQFLFEYFSETQRNKGNFPGRFSGRQFSNSRSEMNVSTLELGDSALYLCASRSSQDQPQHFGDGTRLSIL.

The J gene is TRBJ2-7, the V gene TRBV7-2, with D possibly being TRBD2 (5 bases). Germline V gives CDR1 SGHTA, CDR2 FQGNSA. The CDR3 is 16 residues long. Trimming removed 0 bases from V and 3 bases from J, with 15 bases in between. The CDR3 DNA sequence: TGTGCCAGCAGCTTAGCAGCCTTGGGAGCGAGCTACGAGCAGTACTTC. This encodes CASSLAALGASYEQYF.

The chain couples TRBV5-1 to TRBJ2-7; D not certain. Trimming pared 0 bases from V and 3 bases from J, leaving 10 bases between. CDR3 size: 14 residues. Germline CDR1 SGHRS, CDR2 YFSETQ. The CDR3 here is CASSLEDSNYEQYF. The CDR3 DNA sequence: TGCGCCAGCAGCTTGGAAGACTCTAACTACGAGCAGTACTTC.

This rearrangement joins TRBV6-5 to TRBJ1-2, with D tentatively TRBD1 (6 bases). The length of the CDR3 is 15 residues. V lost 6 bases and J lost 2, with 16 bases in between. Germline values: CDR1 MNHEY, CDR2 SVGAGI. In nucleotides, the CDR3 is TGTGCCAGCAGACAACCGGGACACACAAACTATGGCTACACCTTC. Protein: CASRQPGHTNYGYTF.

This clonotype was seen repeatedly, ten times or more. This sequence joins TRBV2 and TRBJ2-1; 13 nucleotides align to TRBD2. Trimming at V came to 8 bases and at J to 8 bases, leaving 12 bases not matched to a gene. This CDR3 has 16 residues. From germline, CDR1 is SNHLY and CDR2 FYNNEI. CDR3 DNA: TGTGCCAGCCTATTAGGACTAGCGGGAGCTCTAGATGAGCAGTTCTTC. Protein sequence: CASLLGLAGALDEQFF.

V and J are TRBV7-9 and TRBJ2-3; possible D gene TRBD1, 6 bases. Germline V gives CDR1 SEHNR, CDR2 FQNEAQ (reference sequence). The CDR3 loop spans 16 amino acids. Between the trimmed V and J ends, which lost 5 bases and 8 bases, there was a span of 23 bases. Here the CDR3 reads CASSPGQWVSKGTQYF. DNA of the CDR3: TGTGCCAGCAGCCCAGGACAGTGGGTTTCTAAGGGTACGCAGTATTTT.

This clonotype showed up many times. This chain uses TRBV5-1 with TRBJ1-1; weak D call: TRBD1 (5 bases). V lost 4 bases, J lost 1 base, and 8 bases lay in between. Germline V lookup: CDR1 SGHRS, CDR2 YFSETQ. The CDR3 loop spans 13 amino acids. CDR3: CASSAGQNTEAFF. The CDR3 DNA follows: TGCGCCAGCAGCGCCGGACAGAACACTGAAGCTTTCTTT.

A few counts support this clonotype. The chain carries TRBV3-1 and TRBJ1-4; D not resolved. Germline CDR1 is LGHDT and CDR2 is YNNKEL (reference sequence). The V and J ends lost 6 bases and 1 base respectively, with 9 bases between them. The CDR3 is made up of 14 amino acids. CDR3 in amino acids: CASSVARTNEKLFF. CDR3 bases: TGTGCCAGCAGTGTGGCCCGAACTAATGAAAAACTGTTTTTT.

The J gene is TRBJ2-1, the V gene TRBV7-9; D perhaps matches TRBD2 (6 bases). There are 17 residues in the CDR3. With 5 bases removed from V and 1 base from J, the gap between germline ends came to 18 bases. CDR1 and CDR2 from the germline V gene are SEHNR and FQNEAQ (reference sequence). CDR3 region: CASSPPGGTPSYNEQFF. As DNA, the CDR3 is TGTGCCAGCAGCCCGCCGGGCGGGACGCCATCCTACAATGAGCAGTTCTTC.

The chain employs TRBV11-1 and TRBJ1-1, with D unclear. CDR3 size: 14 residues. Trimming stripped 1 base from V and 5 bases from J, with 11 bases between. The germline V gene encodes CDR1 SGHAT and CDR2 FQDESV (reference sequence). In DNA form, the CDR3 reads TGTGCCAGCAGCTTAGGTCCGGTTCGGACTGAAGCTTTCTTT. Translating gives CASSLGPVRTEAFF.

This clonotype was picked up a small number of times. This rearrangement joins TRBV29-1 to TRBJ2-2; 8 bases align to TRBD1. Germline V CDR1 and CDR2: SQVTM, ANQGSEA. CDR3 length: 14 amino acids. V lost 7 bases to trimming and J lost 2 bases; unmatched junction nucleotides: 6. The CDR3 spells CSARDRPNTGELFF. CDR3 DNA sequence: TGCAGCGCGCGGGACAGGCCTAACACCGGGGAGCTGTTTTTT.

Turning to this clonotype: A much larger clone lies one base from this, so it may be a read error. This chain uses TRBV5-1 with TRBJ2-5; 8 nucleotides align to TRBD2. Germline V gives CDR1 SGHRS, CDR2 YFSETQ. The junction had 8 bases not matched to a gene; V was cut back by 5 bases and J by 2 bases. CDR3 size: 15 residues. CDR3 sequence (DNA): TGCGCCAGCAGGTCCAGGACTAGCAATCAAGAGACCCAGTACTTC. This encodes CASRSRTSNQETQYF.

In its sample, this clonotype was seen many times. The CDR3 protein is CASSLLRLADTGELFF. CDR3 nucleotide sequence: TGCGCCAGCAGCTTGCTTCGGCTAGCTGACACCGGGGAGCTGTTTTTT. This chain connects TRBV5-1 to TRBJ2-2; possible D gene TRBD2, 5 bases. This CDR3 is 16 amino acids long. V lost 1 base, J lost 3 bases, and 13 bases lay in between. Germline V CDR1 and CDR2: SGHRS, YFSETQ.

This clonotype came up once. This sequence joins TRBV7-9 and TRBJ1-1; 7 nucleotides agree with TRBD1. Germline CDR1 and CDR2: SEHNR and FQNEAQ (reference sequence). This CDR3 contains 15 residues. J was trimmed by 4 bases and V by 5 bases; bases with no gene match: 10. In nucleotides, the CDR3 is TGTGCCAGCAGCCCGACCGACAGGGCGATCACTGAAGCTTTCTTT. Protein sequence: CASSPTDRAITEAFF.

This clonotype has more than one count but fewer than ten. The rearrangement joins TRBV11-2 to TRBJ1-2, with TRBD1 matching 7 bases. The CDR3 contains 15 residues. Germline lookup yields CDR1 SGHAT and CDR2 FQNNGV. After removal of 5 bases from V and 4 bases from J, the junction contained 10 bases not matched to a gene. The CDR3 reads CASSQGGARFYGYTF. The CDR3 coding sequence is TGTGCCAGCAGCCAGGGGGGGGCCAGATTCTATGGCTACACCTTC.